The TCR beta chain described here comes from a study of blood T cell repertoires in COVID-19. CDR3 length: 15 amino acids. Germline assignment: CDR1 SGHRS and CDR2 YFSETQ. V was pared by 3 bases and J by 6 bases, with 5 bases of the junction left unmatched. Under the authors' procedure: Amplifying reference gene primers gave estimates of nucleated cell counts. The data were produced by immunoSEQ multiplex PCR, yet TCRdb's version contains in-frame clones alone and is incomplete. Clone size and the V and J calls come from that table; the DNA yielded D and trimming. The table has 100,000 to 150,000 clones, around 91% seen once.

This receptor was taken from an older woman with COVID-19, enrolled during active disease. The sample consisted of peripheral blood. The rearrangement links TRBV5-1 to TRBJ2-2; TRBD1 agrees at 10 bases. In DNA form, the CDR3 reads TGCGCCAGCAGCTCCCGGGACAGGGGCGCCGGGGAGCTGTTTTTT. Translation gives CASSSRDRGAGELFF.